These 3 T cell receptor beta chains originate from one sample sequenced in a study of shared clonotypes between healthy human individuals. Generated by immunoSEQ multiplex PCR, the TCRdb table keeps only in-frame clones and is missing some. The table lists approximately 99,000 clones, about 63% of them singletons. What was sequenced was memory CD8+ T cells sorted from blood. As for subset: CD45RO+ cells pooled with CCR7-negative TemRA cells. The receptors derive from a woman aged 25 to 45 in good health.

The rearrangement links TRBV19 to TRBJ2-5, with a possible D match to TRBD2 (6 bases). The DNA end is more similar to TRBJ2-7, so the J call may be wrong. This CDR3 comprises 16 residues. Germline-derived CDR1 and CDR2 are LNHDA and SQIVND (reference sequence). The DNA for the CDR3 is TGTGCCAGTAGTATCTCCTTTGACGGGAGCAGATACGAGCAGTACTTC. Protein: CASSISFDGSRYEQYF.

Notes on this clone: Other DNA sequences in this sample translate to the same CDR3. The rearrangement links TRBV2 to TRBJ2-5; no firm D call. The CDR3 contains 12 residues. The germline CDR1 and CDR2 sequences are SNHLY and FYNNEI. Trimming took off 2 bases at V and 4 bases at J, with 5 bases between the two ends. CDR3 sequence (DNA): TGTGCCAGCAGTGAAAGGAGAGAGACCCAGTACTTC. Translation: CASSERRETQYF.

This chain uses TRBV19 with TRBJ1-2; D not certain. V was cut by 5 bases and J by 8 bases, with 18 bases left in between. The CDR3 is made up of 14 amino acids. Germline V gene lookup returns CDR1 LNHDA and CDR2 SQIVND (reference sequence). The DNA for the CDR3 is TGTGCCAGTAGTCCGATTAGGACTCTTTTAGGCTACACCTTC. It yields the protein CASSPIRTLLGYTF. The variable domain in full, with the rest retrieved from reference TRBV19 and TRBJ1-2, is DGGITQSPKYLFRKEGQNVTLSCEQNLNHDAMYWYRQDPGQGLRLIYYSQIVNDFQKGDIAEGYSVSREKKESFPLTVTSAQKNPTAFYLCASSPIRTLLGYTFGSGTRLTVV.